This paragraph reports one T cell receptor (beta chain). Repertoires were generated with immunoSEQ multiplex PCR, while TCRdb's copy carries only in-frame clones and drops some. The table shows roughly 180,000 clones, with approximately 85% occurring only once. Germline assignment: CDR1 LGHDT and CDR2 YNNKEL (reference sequence). The length of the CDR3 is 20 residues. V was clipped by 0 bases and J by 5 bases; unmatched bases: 19. The data derive from a study of blood T cell repertoires in COVID-19. Study as a whole: Some COVID-19 samples were acute and others convalescent; all came from the United States, Italy and Spain.

The chain employs TRBV3-1 (or the pseudogene TRBV3-2) and TRBJ2-5, with TRBD2 matching 9 bases. The source material was PBMCs or T cells enriched from blood (not recorded which). This TCR came from a man aged 35-49 years who had recovered from COVID-19. CDR3 loop: CASSQEGGGRAVGLKETQYF. The CDR3 nucleotides read TGTGCCAGCAGCCAAGAGGGTGGCGGGAGGGCCGTGGGGTTAAAGGAGACCCAGTACTTC.